Presented here are 14 T cell receptor beta chains from one specimen sequenced in a study of blood T cell repertoires in COVID-19. Assay: immunoSEQ multiplex PCR; the TCRdb copy retains only in-frame clones and omits some. In the table there are some 350,000 clones, around 89% of which are singletons. Input material: peripheral blood. These TCRs come from a woman aged 30 to 39 with COVID-19, enrolled during active disease.

The chain recombines TRBV11-2 with TRBJ2-1; 7 nucleotides line up with TRBD2. Per the germline V gene, CDR1 is SGHAT and CDR2 is FQNNGV. The junction had 6 bases not matched to a gene; V was cut back by 5 bases and J by 8 bases. CDR3 size: 13 residues. The CDR3 region is CASSTLAVHEQFF. The CDR3 DNA is TGTGCCAGCAGCACCCTAGCGGTTCATGAGCAGTTCTTC.

This chain connects TRBV18 to TRBJ1-3; D may be TRBD1 (5 bases). There are 16 residues in the CDR3. The V end was cut by 2 bases, the J end by 7 bases, with 18 bases between. CDR1 is KGHSH and CDR2 is LQKENI in the germline V gene. This CDR3 is CASSPVSGAAGNTIYF. The CDR3, as DNA: TGTGCCAGCTCACCAGTTTCCGGGGCGGCGGGGAACACCATATATTTT.

V usage is TRBV7-8 and J usage is TRBJ2-7, with TRBD2 matching 10 bases. Germline V gene data show CDR1 as SGHVS and CDR2 as FQNEAQ. V shed 3 bases, J shed 9 bases, and the junction held 20 bases outside the gene matches. There are 18 residues in the CDR3. The CDR3 DNA sequence: TGTGCCAGCAGCTTGCAAACCACGCGACTAGCGGGCCTTTGGTTGCAGTACGTC. This gives the protein CASSLQTTRLAGLWLQYV.

The chain links TRBV29-1 to TRBJ1-1, with 8 bases matching TRBD1. V dropped 6 bases and J dropped 4; count of bases not matched to a gene: 7. CDR3 size: 13 residues. The V gene's germline CDR1 is SQVTM and CDR2 ANQGSEA. In DNA, the CDR3 is TGCAGCGTAAGGACAGGGCGGTCCACTGAAGCTTTCTTT. It yields the protein CSVRTGRSTEAFF.

V gene TRBV15 combines with J gene TRBJ1-1; 8 positions match TRBD1. The CDR3 is 15 amino acids. The germline CDR1 and CDR2 sequences are LNHNV and YYDKDF (reference sequence). J gave up 6 bases and V 4 bases, and 10 bases lay outside the gene matches. The CDR3 protein is CATSIGQGPWAEAFF. The CDR3 nucleotides are TGTGCCACCAGCATAGGACAGGGTCCCTGGGCTGAAGCTTTCTTT.

This chain uses TRBV10-2 with TRBJ2-3; D gene unclear. From germline, CDR1 is WSHSY and CDR2 SAAADI. V gave up 8 bases and J gave up 2 bases, with 11 bases separating them. The CDR3 totals 13 residues. Here the CDR3 reads CASSNSLTDTQYF. Here the CDR3 DNA reads TGCGCCAGCTCGAACTCCCTCACAGATACGCAGTATTTT.

This chain links TRBV21-1 with TRBJ2-7; TRBD1, the table's D call, was not compared with the DNA. TRBV21-1 is designated a pseudogene. This CDR3 contains 12 residues. CDR3 sequence reads: CASSKVGWARYV. DNA of the CDR3: TGTGCCAGCAGCAAAGTTGGTTGGGCCCGTTACGTC.

The chain uses TRBV7-9 and TRBJ2-3; tentative D call: TRBD2 (5 bases). The CDR3 consists of 11 residues. Germline CDR1 SEHNR, CDR2 FQNEAQ (reference sequence). Trimming stripped 3 bases from V and 11 bases from J, with 9 bases between. CDR3 bases: TGTGCCAGCAGCTTGGACTCCAAGCAGTATTTT. Protein sequence: CASSLDSKQYF.

The rearrangement links TRBV5-1 to TRBJ2-6; unclear D gene. Germline-derived CDR1 and CDR2 are SGHRS and YFSETQ. The ends were cut back, 0 bases at V and 0 bases at J, with 7 bases in the middle. The CDR3 consists of 16 residues. The CDR3 protein is CASSLGAVSGANVLTF. The CDR3 DNA follows: TGCGCCAGCAGCTTGGGGGCCGTCTCTGGGGCCAACGTCCTGACTTTC.

The chain uses TRBV18 and TRBJ2-7; 10 positions agree with TRBD1. Unmatched junction bases numbered 3, after V lost 5 bases and J lost 2 bases. The CDR3 length is 14 residues. Germline CDR1 reads KGHSH; CDR2 reads LQKENI. The CDR3 loop reads CASSTGQGAYEQYF. The CDR3, as DNA: TGTGCCAGCTCAACAGGACAGGGGGCCTACGAGCAGTACTTC.

This sequence joins TRBV6-2 or TRBV6-3 and TRBJ2-3, with TRBD2 identical over 11 bases. This CDR3 comprises 16 residues. Germline V gene sequence: CDR1 MNHEY, CDR2 SVGEGT. V was pared by 2 bases and J by 4 bases, with 5 bases of the junction left unmatched. CDR3 nucleotides: TGTGCCAGCAGTTACGGGCTAGCGGGGGGACCAGATACGCAGTATTTT. It encodes CASSYGLAGGPDTQYF.

This sequence joins TRBV28 and TRBJ2-2, with D perhaps TRBD2 (5 bases). The germline V and J ends were trimmed by 6 bases and 4 bases, with 21 bases remaining between them. CDR1 is MDHEN and CDR2 is SYDVKM in the germline V gene. There are 17 residues in the CDR3. Here the CDR3 reads CASRPSRRLRSTGELFF. DNA for the CDR3: TGTGCCAGCAGACCATCGCGGAGGCTCAGGAGCACCGGGGAGCTGTTTTTT.

The chain combines TRBV4-3 with TRBJ1-4, with D perhaps TRBD1 (5 bases). Looked up from germline, CDR1 is LGHNA and CDR2 is YSLEER. The CDR3 runs to 16 residues. Trimming stripped 0 bases from V and 6 bases from J, with 14 bases between. CDR3 region: CASSQERGRRHEKLFF. The CDR3, as DNA: TGCGCCAGCAGCCAAGAAAGGGGAAGGCGCCATGAAAAACTGTTTTTT.

The CDR3 DNA is TGTGCCAGCAGTTTCCGGGTGGCAAATTCACCCCTCCACTTT. This codes for CASSFRVANSPLHF. V is TRBV28 and J is TRBJ1-6; no clear D. CDR3 length equals 14 residues. Germline-derived CDR1 and CDR2 are MDHEN and SYDVKM. Between the trimmed V and J ends, which lost 3 bases and 7 bases, there was a span of 10 bases.